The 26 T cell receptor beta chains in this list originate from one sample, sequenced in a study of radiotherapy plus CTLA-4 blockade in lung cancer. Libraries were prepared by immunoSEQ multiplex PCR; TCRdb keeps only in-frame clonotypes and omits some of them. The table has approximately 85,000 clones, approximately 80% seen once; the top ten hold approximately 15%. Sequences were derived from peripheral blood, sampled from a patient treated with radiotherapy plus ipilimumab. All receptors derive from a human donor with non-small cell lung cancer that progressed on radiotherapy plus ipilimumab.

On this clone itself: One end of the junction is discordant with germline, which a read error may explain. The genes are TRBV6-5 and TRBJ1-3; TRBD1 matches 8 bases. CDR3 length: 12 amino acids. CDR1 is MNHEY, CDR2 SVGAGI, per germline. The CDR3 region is CASSYGDRGLVF. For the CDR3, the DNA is TGTGCCAGCAGTTATGGCGACAGGGGCTTGGTTTTT.

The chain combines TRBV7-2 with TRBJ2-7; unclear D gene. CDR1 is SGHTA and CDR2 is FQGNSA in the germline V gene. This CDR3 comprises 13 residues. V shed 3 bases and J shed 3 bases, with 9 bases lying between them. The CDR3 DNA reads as TGTGCCAGCAGCTTCGGCTCCTTCTACGAGCAGTACTTC. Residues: CASSFGSFYEQYF. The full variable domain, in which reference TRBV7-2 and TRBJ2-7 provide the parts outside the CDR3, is GAGVSQSPSNKVTEKGKDVELRCDPISGHTALYWYRQSLGQGLEFLIYFQGNSAPDKSGLPSDRFSAERTGGSVSTLTIQRTQQEDSAVYLCASSFGSFYEQYFGPGTRLTVT.

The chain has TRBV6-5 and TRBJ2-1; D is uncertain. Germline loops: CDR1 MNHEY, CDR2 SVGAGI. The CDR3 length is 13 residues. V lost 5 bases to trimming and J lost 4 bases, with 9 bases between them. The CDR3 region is CASSADTYNEQFF. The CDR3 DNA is TGTGCCAGCAGTGCCGACACTTACAATGAGCAGTTCTTC.

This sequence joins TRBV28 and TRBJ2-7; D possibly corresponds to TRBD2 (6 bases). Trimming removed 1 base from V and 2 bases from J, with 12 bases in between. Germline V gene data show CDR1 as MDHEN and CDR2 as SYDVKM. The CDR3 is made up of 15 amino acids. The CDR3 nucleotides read TGTGCCAGCAGTTTATCCGGGAGAGGCCCCTACGAGCAGTACTTC. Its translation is CASSLSGRGPYEQYF.

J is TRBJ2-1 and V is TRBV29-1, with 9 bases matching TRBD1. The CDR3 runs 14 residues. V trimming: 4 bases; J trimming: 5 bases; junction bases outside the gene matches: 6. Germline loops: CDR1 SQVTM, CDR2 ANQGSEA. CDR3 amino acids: CSVGGTGTDNEQFF. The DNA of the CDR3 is TGCAGCGTTGGGGGGACAGGGACCGACAATGAGCAGTTCTTC.

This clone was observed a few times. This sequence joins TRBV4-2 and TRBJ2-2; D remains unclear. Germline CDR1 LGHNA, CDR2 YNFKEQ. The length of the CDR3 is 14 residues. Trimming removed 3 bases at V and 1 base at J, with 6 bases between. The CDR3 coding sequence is TGTGCCAGCAGCCACCTCAGGAACACCGGGGAGCTGTTTTTT. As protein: CASSHLRNTGELFF.

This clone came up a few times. The CDR3 coding sequence is TGTGCCAGCAGCAAATTCGGGGCCAGCACAGATACGCAGTATTTT. This gives the protein CASSKFGASTDTQYF. The chain has TRBV21-1 and TRBJ2-3. TRBV21-1 is shown as a pseudogene. This CDR3 is 15 amino acids long.

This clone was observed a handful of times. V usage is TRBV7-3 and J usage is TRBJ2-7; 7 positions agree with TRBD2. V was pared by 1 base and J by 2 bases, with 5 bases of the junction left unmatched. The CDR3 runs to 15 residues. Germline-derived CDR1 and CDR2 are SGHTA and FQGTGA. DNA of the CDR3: TGTGCCAGCAGCTTAAGAGCGGGGCCTACCTACGAGCAGTACTTC. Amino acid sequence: CASSLRAGPTYEQYF.

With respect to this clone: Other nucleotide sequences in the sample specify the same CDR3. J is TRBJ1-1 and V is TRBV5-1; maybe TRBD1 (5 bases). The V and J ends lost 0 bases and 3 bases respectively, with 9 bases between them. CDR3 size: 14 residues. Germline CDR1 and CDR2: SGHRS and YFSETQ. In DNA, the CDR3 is TGCGCCAGCAGCTTGGCCGGGGGAGACACTGAAGCTTTCTTT. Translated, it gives CASSLAGGDTEAFF. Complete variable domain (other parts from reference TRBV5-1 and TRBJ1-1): KAGVTQTPRYLIKTRGQQVTLSCSPISGHRSVSWYQQTPGQGLQFLFEYFSETQRNKGNFPGRFSGRQFSNSRSEMNVSTLELGDSALYLCASSLAGGDTEAFFGQGTRLTVV.

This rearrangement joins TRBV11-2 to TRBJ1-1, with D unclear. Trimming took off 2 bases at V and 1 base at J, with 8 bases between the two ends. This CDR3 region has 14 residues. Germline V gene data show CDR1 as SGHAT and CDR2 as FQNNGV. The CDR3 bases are TGTGCCAGCAGCTTAATGGGTTCGAACACTGAAGCTTTCTTT. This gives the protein CASSLMGSNTEAFF.

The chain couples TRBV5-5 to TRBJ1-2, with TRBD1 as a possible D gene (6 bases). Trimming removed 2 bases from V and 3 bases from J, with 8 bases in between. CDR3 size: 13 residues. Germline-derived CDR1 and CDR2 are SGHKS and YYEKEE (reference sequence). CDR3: CASSLGTHYGYTF. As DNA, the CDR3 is TGTGCCAGCAGCTTAGGGACACACTATGGCTACACCTTC. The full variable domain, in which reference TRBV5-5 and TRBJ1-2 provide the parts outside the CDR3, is DAGVTQSPTHLIKTRGQQVTLRCSPISGHKSVSWYQQVLGQGPQFIFQYYEKEERGRGNFPDRFSARQFPNYSSELNVNALLLGDSALYLCASSLGTHYGYTFGSGTRLTVV.

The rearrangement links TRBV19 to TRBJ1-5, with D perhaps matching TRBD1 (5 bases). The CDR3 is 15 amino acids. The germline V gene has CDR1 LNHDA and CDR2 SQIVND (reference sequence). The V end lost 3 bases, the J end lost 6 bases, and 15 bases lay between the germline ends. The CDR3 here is CASSMYGTGGQPQHF. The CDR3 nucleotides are TGTGCCAGTAGTATGTACGGGACCGGCGGTCAGCCCCAGCATTTT.

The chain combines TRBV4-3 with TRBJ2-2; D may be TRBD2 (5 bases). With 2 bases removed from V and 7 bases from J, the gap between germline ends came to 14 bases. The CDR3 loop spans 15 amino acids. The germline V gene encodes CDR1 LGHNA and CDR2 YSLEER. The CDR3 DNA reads TGCGCCAGCAGCCAATTCCAAACCGGGATCGGGGAGCTGTTTTTT. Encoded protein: CASSQFQTGIGELFF.

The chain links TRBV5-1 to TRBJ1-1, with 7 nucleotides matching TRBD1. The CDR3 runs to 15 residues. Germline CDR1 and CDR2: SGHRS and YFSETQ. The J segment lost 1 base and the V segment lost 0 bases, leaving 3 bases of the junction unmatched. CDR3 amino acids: CASSLVGGTNTEAFF. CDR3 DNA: TGCGCCAGCAGCTTGGTAGGGGGCACGAACACTGAAGCTTTCTTT.

The CDR3 sequence is CASSEGGGAFETQYF. CDR3 DNA: TGTGCCAGCAGTGAAGGCGGGGGGGCGTTTGAGACCCAGTACTTC. The rearrangement joins TRBV2 to TRBJ2-5; 9 bases fit TRBD2. The CDR3 covers 15 residues. Germline loops: CDR1 SNHLY, CDR2 FYNNEI. V dropped 1 base and J dropped 5; count of bases not matched to a gene: 5.

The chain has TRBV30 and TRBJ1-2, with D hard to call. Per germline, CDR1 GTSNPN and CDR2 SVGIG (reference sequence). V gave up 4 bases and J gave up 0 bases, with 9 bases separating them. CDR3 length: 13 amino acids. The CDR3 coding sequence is TGTGCCTGGATAGCAGGCACTAACTATGGCTACACCTTC. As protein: CAWIAGTNYGYTF.

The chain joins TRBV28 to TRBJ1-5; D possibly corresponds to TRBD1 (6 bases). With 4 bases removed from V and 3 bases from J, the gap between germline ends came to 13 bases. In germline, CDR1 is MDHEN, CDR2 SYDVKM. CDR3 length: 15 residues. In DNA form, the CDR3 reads TGTGCCAGCAGTTCTGTACAGGGACTCAATCAGCCCCAGCATTTT. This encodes CASSSVQGLNQPQHF.

Here the CDR3 reads CASSYPGTAYGYTF. The CDR3 DNA sequence: TGTGCCAGCAGTTACCCCGGGACCGCTTATGGCTACACCTTC. The genes are TRBV6-5 and TRBJ1-2; a weak D match, TRBD1 (5 bases). The CDR3 covers 14 residues. The V gene lost 2 bases and the J gene lost 5 bases, with 12 bases spanning the gap. Germline V gene lookup returns CDR1 MNHEY and CDR2 SVGAGI.

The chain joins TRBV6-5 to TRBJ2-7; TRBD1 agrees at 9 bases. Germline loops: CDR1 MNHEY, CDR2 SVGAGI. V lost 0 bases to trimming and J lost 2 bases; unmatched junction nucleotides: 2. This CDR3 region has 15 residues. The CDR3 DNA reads TGTGCCAGCAGTTACTCCGGGACAGGGACCTACGAGCAGTACTTC. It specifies CASSYSGTGTYEQYF.

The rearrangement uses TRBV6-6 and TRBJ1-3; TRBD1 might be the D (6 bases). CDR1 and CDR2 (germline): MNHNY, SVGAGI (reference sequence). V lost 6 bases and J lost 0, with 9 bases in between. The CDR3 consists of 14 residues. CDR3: CASSDRNSGNTIYF. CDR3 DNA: TGTGCCAGCAGCGACAGGAACTCTGGAAACACCATATATTTT.

As DNA, the CDR3 is TGTGCCAGTAGTTCGAGGGGACAGAATAATGAAAAACTGTTTTTT. Protein product: CASSSRGQNNEKLFF. The chain employs TRBV19 and TRBJ1-4, with TRBD1 matching 7 bases. Germline values: CDR1 LNHDA, CDR2 SQIVND (reference sequence). V shed 5 bases, J shed 4 bases, and the junction held 7 bases outside the gene matches. The CDR3 runs to 15 residues.

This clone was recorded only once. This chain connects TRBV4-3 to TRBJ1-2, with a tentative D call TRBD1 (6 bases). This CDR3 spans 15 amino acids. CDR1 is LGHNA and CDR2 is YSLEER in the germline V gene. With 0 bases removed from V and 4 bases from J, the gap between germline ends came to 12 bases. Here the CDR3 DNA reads TGCGCCAGCAGCCAAGATTCGCGGACAGTCTATGGCTACACCTTC. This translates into CASSQDSRTVYGYTF.

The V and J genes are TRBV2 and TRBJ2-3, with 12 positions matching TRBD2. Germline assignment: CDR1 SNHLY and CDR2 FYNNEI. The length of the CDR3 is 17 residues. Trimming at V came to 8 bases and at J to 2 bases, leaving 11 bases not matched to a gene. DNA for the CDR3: TGTGCCAGCGCCCCACTAGCGGGAGGTCCCCTCACAGATACGCAGTATTTT. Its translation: CASAPLAGGPLTDTQYF.

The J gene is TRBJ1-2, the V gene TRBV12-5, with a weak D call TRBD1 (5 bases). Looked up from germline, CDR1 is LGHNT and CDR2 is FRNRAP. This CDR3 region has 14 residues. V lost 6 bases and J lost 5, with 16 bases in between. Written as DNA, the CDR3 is TGTGCTAGTGGCCTAGGGACGGATGCATATGGCTACACCTTC. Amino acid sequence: CASGLGTDAYGYTF. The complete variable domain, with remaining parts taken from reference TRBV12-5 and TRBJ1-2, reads DARVTQTPRHKVTEMGQEVTMRCQPILGHNTVFWYRQTMMQGLELLAYFRNRAPLDDSGMPKDRFSAEMPDATLATLKIQPSEPRDSAVYFCASGLGTDAYGYTFGSGTRLTVV.

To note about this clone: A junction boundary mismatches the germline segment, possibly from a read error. The chain's CDR3 is CASSYRQGPSYGHTF. The CDR3 DNA is TGTGCCAGCAGTTACCGACAGGGGCCTAGCTATGGCCACACCTTC. This chain links TRBV6-5 with TRBJ1-2, with 8 positions matching TRBD1. The germline V gene encodes CDR1 MNHEY and CDR2 SVGAGI. The CDR3 consists of 15 residues.

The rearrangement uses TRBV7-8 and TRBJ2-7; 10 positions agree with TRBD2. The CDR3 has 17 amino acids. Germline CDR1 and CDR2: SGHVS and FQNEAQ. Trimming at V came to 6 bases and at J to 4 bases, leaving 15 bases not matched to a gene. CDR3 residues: CASRLHIAGGFGYEQYF. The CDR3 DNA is TGTGCCAGCAGACTTCACATAGCGGGGGGATTTGGTTACGAGCAGTACTTC.